The rows below give T cell receptor beta chains drawn from one sample of a study of cytomegalovirus exposure and HLA in healthy donors. The table came from immunoSEQ multiplex PCR; TCRdb's copy has only in-frame clones and leaves some out. Its listing shows around 35,000 clones. The sequenced sample consisted of PBMCs. These receptors all come from a woman between 35 and 50 years old in good health and CMV-seropositive. Each CDR3 is given with its conserved first and last residue. Each record gives: CDR3 length, clone size, V gene, J gene, D gene, CDR3 protein, CDR3 DNA. D genes are given only for firm matches. Clone size, where shown, is once, few, many, or a class for clones that have expanded.

15	.	TRBV2	TRBJ1-4	.	CASRVTGGAGEKLFF	TGTGCCAGCAGAGTTACAGGCGGGGCCGGAGAAAAACTGTTTTTT
16	.	TRBV6-1	TRBJ2-7	TRBD1	CASSDARDRGRNEQYF	TGTGCCAGCAGTGACGCCCGGGACAGGGGGCGAAACGAGCAGTACTTC
18	.	TRBV27	TRBJ2-5	TRBD2	CASSRSGRASFNQETQYF	TGTGCCAGCAGTCGTAGCGGGAGGGCCTCTTTCAATCAAGAGACCCAGTACTTC
15	.	TRBV4-1	TRBJ1-1	.	CASSQVNHRGGEAFF	TGCGCCAGCAGCCAAGTTAACCATCGGGGGGGGGAAGCTTTCTTT
15	.	TRBV7-9	TRBJ1-1	.	CASSPVGGGNTEAFF	TGTGCCAGCAGCCCTGTAGGCGGGGGGAACACTGAAGCTTTCTTT
15	.	TRBV4-3	TRBJ2-3	.	CASSEGFSPADTQYF	TGCGCCAGCAGCGAAGGTTTCTCACCGGCAGATACGCAGTATTTT
16	.	TRBV10-3	TRBJ2-1	TRBD1	CAIKGQGGWGNNEQFF	TGTGCCATCAAAGGACAGGGGGGATGGGGAAACAATGAGCAGTTCTTC
15	.	TRBV5-8	TRBJ2-2	TRBD1	CASSLIGQGAGELFF	TGTGCCAGTAGCTTGATCGGGCAGGGGGCCGGGGAGCTGTTTTTT
15	.	TRBV7-2	TRBJ2-7	.	CASRLRQGESYEQYF	TGTGCCAGCAGGCTAAGGCAGGGTGAATCCTACGAGCAGTACTTC
17	.	TRBV28	TRBJ1-4	.	CASSSGRKGATDEKLFF	TGTGCCAGCAGTAGTGGACGGAAAGGGGCCACTGACGAAAAACTGTTTTTT
13	.	TRBV15	TRBJ1-5	.	CATSGQKDQPQHF	TGTGCCACCAGCGGACAGAAGGATCAGCCCCAGCATTTT
15	.	TRBV6-5	TRBJ2-1	.	CASTRDSQIFGEQFF	TGTGCCAGCACCAGGGACTCCCAAATTTTCGGTGAGCAGTTCTTC
15	.	TRBV28	TRBJ1-2	.	CASSLGGISNYGYTF	TGTGCCAGCAGTTTGGGGGGAATTTCCAACTATGGCTACACCTTC
15	.	TRBV29-1	TRBJ2-7	TRBD2	CSVGWRVAGRYEQYF	TGCAGCGTCGGCTGGAGGGTAGCGGGACGCTACGAGCAGTACTTC
15	.	TRBV6-1	TRBJ2-2	TRBD2	CASPRLAGATGELFF	TGTGCCAGTCCGAGGCTAGCGGGAGCCACCGGGGAGCTGTTTTTT
14	.	TRBV4-3	TRBJ1-4	.	CASSQDRVPEKLFF	TGCGCCAGCAGCCAAGACAGGGTGCCTGAAAAACTGTTTTTT
13	.	TRBV4-2	TRBJ2-2	.	CASSHGGAGELFF	TGTGCCAGCAGCCACGGGGGAGCAGGGGAGCTGTTTTTT
15	.	TRBV4-1	TRBJ2-7	TRBD1	CASSHPGTGVYEQYF	TGCGCCAGCAGCCACCCCGGGACAGGGGTCTACGAGCAGTACTTC
15	medium-sized	TRBV27	TRBJ1-1	TRBD1	CASRANRGLNTEAFF	TGTGCCAGCAGGGCTAACAGGGGCTTGAACACTGAAGCTTTCTTT
14	.	TRBV21-1	TRBJ2-2	.	CASSKISSLGELFF	TGTGCCAGCAGCAAAATTAGTTCGCTCGGGGAGCTGTTTTTT
15	.	TRBV6-1	TRBJ2-7	TRBD2	CASGGDAVSSYEQYF	TGTGCCAGCGGGGGGGACGCAGTATCCTCCTACGAGCAGTACTTC
13	.	TRBV11-3	TRBJ2-5	.	CASSLGPIGTQYF	TGTGCCAGCAGCTTAGGCCCGATCGGGACCCAGTACTTC
12	.	TRBV11-3	TRBJ2-7	.	CASSLGANEQYF	TGTGCCAGCAGCTTAGGGGCTAACGAGCAGTACTTC
14	.	TRBV5-1	TRBJ2-2	.	CASPKPGNTGELFF	TGCGCCAGTCCGAAACCAGGGAACACCGGGGAGCTGTTTTTT
11	.	TRBV9	TRBJ2-1	.	CASSVGGEQFF	TGTGCCAGCAGCGTAGGAGGAGAGCAGTTCTTC
16	medium-sized	TRBV5-4	TRBJ2-1	TRBD2	CASSFRSGTSYNEQFF	TGTGCCAGCAGCTTCCGGTCTGGGACTAGCTACAATGAGCAGTTCTTC
15	.	TRBV19	TRBJ1-4	TRBD1	CASSVQGARNEKLFF	TGTGCCAGTAGTGTACAGGGGGCCCGAAATGAAAAACTGTTTTTT
15	.	TRBV27	TRBJ2-3	TRBD1	CASSNLRQGADTQYF	TGTGCCAGCAGTAACTTGCGACAGGGGGCAGATACGCAGTATTTT
15	.	TRBV25-1	TRBJ2-3	TRBD2	CASSEYLAGTDTQYF	TGTGCCAGCAGTGAATACCTAGCGGGCACAGATACGCAGTATTTT
16	.	TRBV19	TRBJ2-1	TRBD2	CASSILEREPYNEQFF	TGTGCCAGTAGTATTTTGGAGCGGGAGCCCTACAATGAGCAGTTCTTC
12	.	TRBV30	TRBJ2-7	.	CAWSVMSDEQYF	TGTGCCTGGAGTGTAATGTCGGACGAGCAGTACTTC
15	.	TRBV18	TRBJ1-2	TRBD1	CASSPSGGTSGGYTF	TGTGCCAGCTCGCCCTCAGGGGGGACATCGGGAGGCTACACCTTC
14	.	TRBV27	TRBJ2-5	TRBD2	CASSLGTSVETQYF	TGTGCCAGCAGTTTAGGAACTAGCGTTGAGACCCAGTACTTC
13	.	TRBV7-2	TRBJ2-1	TRBD1	CASSPDRDNEQFF	TGTGCCAGCAGCCCGGACAGGGACAATGAGCAGTTCTTC
12	.	TRBV19	TRBJ1-5	.	CASDLGNQPQHF	TGTGCCAGTGACTTAGGCAATCAGCCCCAGCATTTT
16	.	TRBV4-1	TRBJ2-7	.	CASSQDLEGGTYEQYF	TGCGCCAGCAGCCAAGATCTAGAGGGAGGAACCTACGAGCAGTACTTC
13	.	TRBV2	TRBJ1-2	.	CASSEFPNYGYTF	TGTGCCAGCAGTGAATTCCCAAACTATGGCTACACCTTC
14	.	TRBV7-9	TRBJ2-1	TRBD2	CASTFGRDDNKQFF	TGTGCCAGCACCTTCGGGAGGGACGACAATAAGCAGTTCTTC
15	.	TRBV5-4	TRBJ2-7	TRBD2	CASSRSGGTSYEQYF	TGTGCCAGCAGCCGCAGCGGGGGGACGTCCTACGAGCAGTACTTC
18	.	TRBV19	TRBJ2-3	.	CASSILRAAGMGTDTQYF	TGTGCCAGTAGTATTTTAAGGGCGGCGGGTATGGGGACAGATACGCAGTATTTT
14	.	TRBV19	TRBJ2-7	.	CASSIVGSSYEQYF	TGTGCCAGTAGTATAGTGGGCAGTTCCTACGAGCAGTACTTC
16	.	TRBV5-4	TRBJ2-2	.	CASSLFSGAGTGELFF	TGTGCCAGCAGCTTGTTCTCAGGGGCAGGTACCGGGGAGCTGTTTTTT
15	.	TRBV28	TRBJ2-1	TRBD1	CASSGQGARYNEQFF	TGTGCCAGCAGTGGACAGGGGGCGCGATACAATGAGCAGTTCTTC
14	.	TRBV5-6	TRBJ1-5	TRBD1	CASSLRTGVQPQHF	TGTGCCAGCAGCTTGAGGACAGGGGTTCAGCCCCAGCATTTT
14	.	TRBV6-5	TRBJ1-5	.	CASSSGWGNQPQHF	TGTGCCAGCAGTTCAGGGTGGGGCAATCAGCCCCAGCATTTT
16	.	TRBV7-3	TRBJ2-5	TRBD2	CASSPGLAGVFETQYF	TGTGCCAGCAGCCCGGGACTAGCGGGGGTCTTTGAGACCCAGTACTTC
17	.	TRBV5-1	TRBJ2-5	TRBD2	CASSLASSGGLQETQYF	TGCGCCAGCAGCTTGGCCTCGAGCGGGGGCTTACAAGAGACCCAGTACTTC
14	.	TRBV7-9	TRBJ2-7	TRBD1	CASSRTGTGGEQYF	TGTGCCAGCAGTCGGACCGGGACAGGGGGTGAGCAGTACTTC
12	.	TRBV19	TRBJ2-5	.	CASSMEGPPQYF	TGTGCCAGTAGTATGGAGGGGCCGCCCCAGTACTTC
16	.	TRBV5-1	TRBJ2-5	TRBD2	CASSLDPAGGVETQYF	TGCGCCAGCAGCTTGGACCCAGCGGGAGGAGTGGAGACCCAGTACTTC
14	.	TRBV27	TRBJ1-1	.	CASSVAGYNTEAFF	TGTGCCAGCAGCGTTGCAGGGTATAACACTGAAGCTTTCTTT
15	.	TRBV9	TRBJ2-1	TRBD2	CASSVIAGGLNEQFF	TGTGCCAGCAGCGTAATAGCGGGAGGACTTAATGAGCAGTTCTTC
15	.	TRBV5-5	TRBJ2-1	TRBD1	CASSRDRGDYNEQFF	TGTGCCAGCAGCCGGGACAGGGGGGATTACAATGAGCAGTTCTTC